Described below is a single TCR beta chain sequence and its context. Its antigen is unknown. This specimen belongs to a study of shared clonotypes between healthy human individuals. Every subset had its genomic DNA shared out evenly among several immunoSEQ plates. The protocol was immunoSEQ multiplex PCR, while the TCRdb copy is restricted to in-frame clones and leaves out a portion. The sample lists millions of clones; approximately 94% were seen once. CD4+ cells were split into CD45RA+ naive and CD45RA-negative memory subsets. General study findings and limits: Enrolling few donors narrowed the genetic and exposure-history diversity that was represented. Unshared clonotypes carried lower generation probabilities than those common to all four donors.

With 4 bases clipped from V and 2 bases from J, the junction kept 6 bases outside the gene matches. This CDR3 has 15 amino acids. Germline CDR1 MNHNY, CDR2 SVGAGI (reference sequence). This TCR derives from a man aged 18 to 29 in good health. The material sequenced was naive CD4+ T cells sorted from blood. Subset specified: CD45RA+ positively selected. The rearrangement uses TRBV6-6 and TRBJ2-3; 7 nucleotides match TRBD1. As DNA, the CDR3 is TGTGCCAGCAGTTCCGGACAGGAGGTCACAGATACGCAGTATTTT. Translating it yields CASSSGQEVTDTQYF.